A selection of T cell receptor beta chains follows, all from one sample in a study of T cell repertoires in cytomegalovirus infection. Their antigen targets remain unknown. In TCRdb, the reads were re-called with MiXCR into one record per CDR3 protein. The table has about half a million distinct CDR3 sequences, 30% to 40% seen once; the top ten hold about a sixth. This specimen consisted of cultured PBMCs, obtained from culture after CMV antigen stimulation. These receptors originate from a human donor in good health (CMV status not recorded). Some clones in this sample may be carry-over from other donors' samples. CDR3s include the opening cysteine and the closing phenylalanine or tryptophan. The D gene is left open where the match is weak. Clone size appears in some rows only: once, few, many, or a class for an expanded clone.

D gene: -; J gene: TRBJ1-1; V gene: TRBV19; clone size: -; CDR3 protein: CASIGTRRNTEAFF; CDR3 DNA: TGTGCCAGCATCGGGACCAGAAGGAACACTGAAGCTTTCTTT
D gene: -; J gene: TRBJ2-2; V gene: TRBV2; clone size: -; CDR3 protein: CASSAADGELFF; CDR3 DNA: TGTGCCAGCAGTGCGGCGGACGGGGAGCTGTTTTTT
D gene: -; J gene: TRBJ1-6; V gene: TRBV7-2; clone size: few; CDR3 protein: CASSTVNSPLHF; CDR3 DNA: TGTGCCAGCAGCACGGTGAATTCACCCCTCCACTTT
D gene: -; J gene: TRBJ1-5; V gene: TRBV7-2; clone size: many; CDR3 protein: CASSLEAGPVKPQHF; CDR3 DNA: TGTGCCAGCAGCTTAGAGGCAGGGCCGGTTAAGCCCCAGCATTTT
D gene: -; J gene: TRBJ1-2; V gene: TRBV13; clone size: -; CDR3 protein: CASSFFDRSGSAGYTF; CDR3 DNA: TGTGCCAGCAGCTTTTTCGACCGATCAGGATCCGCGGGCTACACCTTC
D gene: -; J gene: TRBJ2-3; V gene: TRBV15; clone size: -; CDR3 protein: CATSRVQDTQYF; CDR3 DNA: TGTGCCACCAGCAGAGTACAGGATACGCAGTATTTT
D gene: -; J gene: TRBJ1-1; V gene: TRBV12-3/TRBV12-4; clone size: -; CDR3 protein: CASSLGHSYTEAFF; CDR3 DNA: TGTGCCAGCAGTTTAGGACACTCATACACTGAAGCTTTCTTT
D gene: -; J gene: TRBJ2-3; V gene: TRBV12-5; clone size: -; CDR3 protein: CASGPDNTQYF; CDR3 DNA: TGTGCTAGTGGTCCGGACAATACGCAGTATTTT
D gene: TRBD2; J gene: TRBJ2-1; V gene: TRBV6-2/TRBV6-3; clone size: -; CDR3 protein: CASRAGLAGRDEQFF; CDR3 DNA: TGTGCCAGCAGGGCGGGACTAGCGGGGCGGGATGAGCAGTTCTTC
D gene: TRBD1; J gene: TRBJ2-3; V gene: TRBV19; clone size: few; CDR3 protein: CASSMRGPDTQYF; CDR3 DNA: TGTGCCAGTAGTATGAGGGGGCCAGATACGCAGTATTTT
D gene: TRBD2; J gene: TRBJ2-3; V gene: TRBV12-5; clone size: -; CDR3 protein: CASGLVTGRAADTQYF; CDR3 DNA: TGTGCTAGTGGTTTGGTGACCGGGAGGGCGGCAGATACGCAGTATTTT
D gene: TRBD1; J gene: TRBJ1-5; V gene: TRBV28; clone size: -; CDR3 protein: CASTARGQGWQPQHF; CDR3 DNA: TGTGCCAGCACCGCGAGGGGACAGGGCTGGCAGCCCCAGCATTTT
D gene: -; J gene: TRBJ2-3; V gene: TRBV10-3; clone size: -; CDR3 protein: CAISQRATEVDTQYF; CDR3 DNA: TGTGCCATCAGTCAAAGGGCCACGGAGGTAGATACGCAGTATTTT
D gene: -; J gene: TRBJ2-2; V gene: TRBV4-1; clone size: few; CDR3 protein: CASSQDRLGGVGLPGELFF; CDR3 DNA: TGCGCCAGCAGCCAAGATCGGTTAGGAGGGGTCGGGTTGCCCGGGGAGCTGTTTTTT
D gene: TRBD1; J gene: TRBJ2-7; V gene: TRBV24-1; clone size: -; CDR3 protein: CATSPAGTGISEQYF; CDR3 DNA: TGTGCCACCAGCCCCGCCGGGACAGGGATTTCCGAGCAGTACTTC
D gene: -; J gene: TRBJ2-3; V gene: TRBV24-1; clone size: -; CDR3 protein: CATSDPGRGAADTQYF; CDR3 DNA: TGTGCCACCAGTGACCCTGGAAGGGGCGCCGCAGATACGCAGTATTTT
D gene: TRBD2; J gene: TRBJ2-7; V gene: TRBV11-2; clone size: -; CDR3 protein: CASSPGTSGSLYEQYF; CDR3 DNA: TGTGCCAGCAGCCCCGGGACTAGCGGGTCCCTCTACGAGCAGTACTTC
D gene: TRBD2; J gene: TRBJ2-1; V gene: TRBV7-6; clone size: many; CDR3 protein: CASSLTVRRGRVSYNEQFF; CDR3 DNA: TGTGCCAGCAGCTTAACGGTCCGACGGGGGAGGGTCTCCTACAATGAGCAGTTCTTC
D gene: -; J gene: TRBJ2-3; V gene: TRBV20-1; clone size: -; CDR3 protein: CSAPDGWDSDRQYF; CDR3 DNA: TGCAGTGCCCCCGACGGGTGGGATTCGGATCGGCAGTATTTT
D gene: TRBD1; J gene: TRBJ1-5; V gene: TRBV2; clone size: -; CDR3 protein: CASTLTGFRQPQHF; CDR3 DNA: TGTGCCAGCACTCTGACAGGGTTCAGGCAGCCCCAGCATTTT
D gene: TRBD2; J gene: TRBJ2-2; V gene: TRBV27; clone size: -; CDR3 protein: CASSRTSGSQNTGELFF; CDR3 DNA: TGTGCCAGCTCCCGGACTAGCGGGAGTCAGAACACCGGGGAGCTGTTTTTT
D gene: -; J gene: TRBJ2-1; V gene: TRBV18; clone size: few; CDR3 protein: CASSPGGATYNEQFF; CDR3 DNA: TGTGCCAGCTCACCGGGAGGAGCTACCTACAATGAGCAGTTCTTC
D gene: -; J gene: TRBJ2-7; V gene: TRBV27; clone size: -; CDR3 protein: CASSLTGPFYEQYF; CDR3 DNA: TGTGCCAGCAGCCTCACCGGACCGTTCTACGAGCAGTACTTC
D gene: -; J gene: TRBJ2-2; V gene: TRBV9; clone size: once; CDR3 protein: CASSGRDTGELFF; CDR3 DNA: TGTGCCAGCAGCGGAAGAGACACCGGGGAGCTGTTTTTT
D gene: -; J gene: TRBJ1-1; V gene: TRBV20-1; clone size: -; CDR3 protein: CSASTPGQGRTEAFF; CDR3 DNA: TGCAGTGCTAGTACTCCTGGGCAGGGGCGGACTGAAGCTTTCTTT
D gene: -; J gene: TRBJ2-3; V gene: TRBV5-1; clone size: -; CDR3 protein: CASSLVAAGATDTQYF; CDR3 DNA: TGCGCCAGCAGCTTGGTGGCAGCAGGGGCCACAGATACGCAGTATTTT
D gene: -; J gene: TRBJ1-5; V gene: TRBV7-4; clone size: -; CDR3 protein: CTSSLDSYQPQHF; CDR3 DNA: TGTACCAGCAGCTTAGACAGCTATCAGCCCCAGCATTTT